This T cell receptor (beta chain) was sequenced for a study of T cell changes during pregnancy in multiple sclerosis. Sequencing was performed with immunoSEQ multiplex PCR; in TCRdb, only in-frame clones are kept and a portion is missing. The sample has tens of thousands of clones, about nine tenths seen once. The germline V gene encodes CDR1 SGHNT and CDR2 YENEEA. The CDR3 spans 13 residues. Trimming removed 5 bases from V and 5 bases from J; junction bases left unmatched: 3. This sequence joins TRBV11-3 and TRBJ2-7; 10 bases match TRBD2. The receptor was isolated from a female donor in good health, enrolled as a control in a pregnancy study. The input for sequencing was peripheral blood, taken in the first trimester of pregnancy. For the CDR3, the DNA is TGTGCCAGCAGCCTGGGACTAGCGAACGAGCAGTACTTC. The encoded protein is CASSLGLANEQYF.